The clone carrying this TCR beta chain has more than one count but fewer than ten. After constant-region reverse-primer amplification, full-length variable regions underwent semi-nested PCR with Nested Universal Primer A. From the 5' RACE reads, TCRdb called clonotypes with MiXCR, one entry per CDR3 protein. The sample contains some 45,000 distinct CDR3 sequences, 25% to 30% of which appear only once. This CDR3 comprises 15 residues. The germline gives CDR1 MNHEY, CDR2 SMNVEV (reference sequence). V lost 6 bases, J lost 4 bases, and 15 bases lay in between. The chain carries TRBV27 and TRBJ2-2; a weak D match, TRBD2 (7 bases). Specimen: naive CD4+ T cells sorted from blood. The sample's subset: naive CD4+ T cells, CD4+CD45RA+CD25-. The TCR was taken from a female donor with breast cancer. CDR3 sequence reads: CASRSGGRVTGELFF. The CDR3 region has the DNA TGTGCCAGCAGATCCGGGGGGCGCGTCACCGGGGAGCTGTTTTTT.